This T cell receptor beta chain was sequenced during a study of T cells in Graves' hyperthyroidism and ophthalmopathy. Fresh 10 ml peripheral blood yielded PBMCs. Amplification of TCR beta CDR3 regions was performed using RNA transcripts as template. TCR CDR3 regions were first amplified by RT-PCR with HTBI primers. TCRdb passed the multiplex PCR reads through MiXCR, listing each CDR3 protein once. The data hold roughly 360,000 distinct CDR3 sequences, with around an eighth observed a single time. Study-wide results and limits: Most clonotypes expanded in the thyroid (above 0.001) were also present in blood. Onset of ophthalmopathy came a median roughly 6.5 months after the model predicted it.

This clonotype came up many times. Its matching antigen is unknown. Being one base from a much bigger clone, this may be a read error. The origin of this receptor is a man aged 30 to 45 with Graves' hyperthyroidism that later progressed to Graves' ophthalmopathy. What was sequenced was blood.

The CDR3 protein is CASGLAKPGQGIVNRPQHF. The CDR3 DNA reads as TGTGCTAGTGGTTTGGCCAAACCGGGACAGGGAATCGTAAATCGGCCCCAGCATTTT. V gene TRBV12-5 combines with J gene TRBJ1-5; TRBD1 agrees at 9 bases. The CDR3 runs 19 residues. CDR1 and CDR2 (germline): LGHNT, FRNRAP. Together with reference TRBV12-5 and TRBJ1-5, the CDR3 gives the full variable domain: DARVTQTPRHKVTEMGQEVTMRCQPILGHNTVFWYRQTMMQGLELLAYFRNRAPLDDSGMPKDRFSAEMPDATLATLKIQPSEPRDSAVYFCASGLAKPGQGIVNRPQHFGDGTRLSIL.